This T cell receptor beta chain emerged from a study of T cell responses to AZD1222 COVID-19 vaccine. Study context: Second doses that came at about 4 or about 12 weeks were put together. Study-wide findings and caveats: A mostly white British donor set with more females was recruited, and clonal diversity was possibly underestimated.

V lost 5 bases to trimming and J lost 6 bases, with 13 bases between them. This CDR3 spans 14 amino acids. The germline gives CDR1 SEHNR, CDR2 FQNEAQ (reference sequence). The assay was immunoSEQ multiplex PCR, and TCRdb's table has in-frame clones only and misses some. The sample carries 90,000 to 95,000 clones, roughly 93% recorded once. To note about this clone: What it recognizes is unknown.

The sequencing here drew on peripheral blood, taken on day 0 of AZD1222 vaccination. The clonotype originates from an adult in good health. The V call is TRBV7-9, the J call TRBJ1-4, with TRBD1 as a possible D gene (5 bases). Written as DNA, the CDR3 is TGTGCCAGCAGCCTAGGAGGGGAGGATGAAAAACTGTTTTTT. Translating it yields CASSLGGEDEKLFF.